The following is a T cell receptor beta chain sequence with its context. Its specificity is not known. The protocol attached unique molecular identifiers to individual cDNA molecules. Each CDR3 protein gets one entry after TCRdb re-called the 5' RACE reads with MiXCR. The repertoire holds some 45,000 distinct CDR3 sequences, with around 10% as singletons. This entry belongs to a study of early T cells in non-severe SARS-CoV-2 infection. Study-wide background: Sequencing used unsorted whole-blood bulk RNA, so chains lack pairing.

The study's findings and limits: Matching against VDJdb likely underestimated virus-specific expansions, favoring anti-spike CD8.

The TCR was taken from an adult who was a healthcare worker with PCR-confirmed SARS-CoV-2 infection or an uninfected control (not recorded which). The material was whole blood, obtained at baseline.

The CDR3 DNA sequence: TGTGCCAGCATTCCCGGGACAGGGGATTTTGAGCAGTACTTC. This sequence encodes CASIPGTGDFEQYF. This chain connects TRBV2 to TRBJ2-7; TRBD1 aligns across 10 bases. Trimming cost V 7 bases and J 7 bases; bases outside gene matches: 10. The CDR3 runs to 14 residues. From germline, CDR1 is SNHLY and CDR2 FYNNEI.